Below, 28 T cell receptor beta chains from the same sample are listed, as sequenced in a study of blood T cell repertoires in COVID-19. Produced via immunoSEQ multiplex PCR; TCRdb's table is partial and in-frame only. The repertoire holds about 300,000 clones, with around 90% as singletons. Sequencing was carried out using PBMCs or T cells enriched from blood (not recorded which). Every receptor here comes from a woman aged 40-49 years who had recovered from COVID-19.

The chain uses TRBV6-2 or TRBV6-3 and TRBJ1-5, with TRBD1 matching over 7 bases. Unmatched junction bases numbered 7, after V lost 4 bases and J lost 4 bases. The germline V gene encodes CDR1 MNHEY and CDR2 SVGEGT. The length of the CDR3 is 15 residues. The CDR3 here is CASSSLGGKNQPQHF. The CDR3, as DNA: TGTGCCAGCAGTTCTCTAGGGGGCAAGAATCAGCCCCAGCATTTT.

This rearrangement joins TRBV5-5 to TRBJ1-1; TRBD1 matches 12 bases. The CDR3 consists of 15 residues. Per the germline V gene, CDR1 is SGHKS and CDR2 is YYEKEE (reference sequence). After removal of 4 bases from V and 7 bases from J, the junction contained 8 bases not matched to a gene. The CDR3 nucleotides are TGTGCCAGCAGCCCTACCGGGACAGGGGGCAATGAAGCTTTCTTT. Its protein is CASSPTGTGGNEAFF.

This sequence joins TRBV6-5 and TRBJ1-4; TRBD1 might be the D (5 bases). CDR1 is MNHEY and CDR2 is SVGAGI in the germline V gene. The CDR3 consists of 15 residues. Trimming left V 2 bases short and J 7 bases short, with 14 bases between. CDR3 in amino acids: CASSYDRTGGEKLFF. The CDR3 DNA sequence: TGTGCCAGCAGTTACGACCGGACGGGGGGTGAAAAACTGTTTTTT.

CDR3 DNA: TGCGCCAGCAGCCAAGGCGGTTTGCGGGGGGGCACAGATACGCAGTATTTT. It codes for CASSQGGLRGGTDTQYF. V and J are TRBV4-1 and TRBJ2-3; TRBD2 matches at 8 bases. CDR3 length: 17 amino acids. J gave up 1 base and V 1 base, and 7 bases lay outside the gene matches. CDR1 and CDR2 (germline): MGHRA, YSYEKL.

This clone was observed a few times. The V call is TRBV9, the J call TRBJ1-2, with D unresolved. CDR1 and CDR2 (germline): SGDLS, YYNGEE. CDR3 length equals 15 residues. V lost 4 bases and J 8 bases, leaving 21 bases between the germline ends. CDR3 in DNA: TGTGCCAGCAGCCCCTCCCTCTGGGCAGATGGAGGCTACACCTTC. This gives the protein CASSPSLWADGGYTF.

The V call is TRBV7-9, the J call TRBJ1-3; weak D call: TRBD1 (6 bases). The length of the CDR3 is 18 residues. Germline CDR1 is SEHNR and CDR2 is FQNEAQ (reference sequence). Trimming pared 2 bases from V and 2 bases from J, leaving 19 bases between. CDR3 sequence: CASSLYLSTGKAGNTIYF. DNA for the CDR3: TGTGCCAGCAGCTTATACCTTTCGACAGGAAAGGCTGGAAACACCATATATTTT. Full variable domain (rest looked up from reference TRBV7-9 and TRBJ1-3): DTGVSQNPRHKITKRGQNVTFRCDPISEHNRLYWYRQTLGQGPEFLTYFQNEAQLEKSRLLSDRFSAERPKGSFSTLEIQRTEQGDSAMYLCASSLYLSTGKAGNTIYFGEGSWLTVV.

This clone was detected once. The gene calls are TRBV7-8 and TRBJ2-1; D may be TRBD1 (5 bases). Germline V lookup: CDR1 SGHVS, CDR2 FQNEAQ. V was cut by 5 bases and J by 0 bases, with 14 bases left in between. This CDR3 is 16 amino acids long. This CDR3 is CASSGNRFRSYNEQFF. The DNA for the CDR3 is TGTGCCAGCAGCGGGAACAGGTTCCGCTCCTACAATGAGCAGTTCTTC.

The CDR3 protein is CASSLQSGNTIYF. The CDR3 DNA is TGTGCCAGCAGCCTCCAGTCTGGAAACACCATATATTTT. The chain is built from TRBV6-5 and TRBJ1-3; D ambiguous. The V end lost 6 bases, the J end lost 1 base, and 7 bases lay between the germline ends. The germline gives CDR1 MNHEY, CDR2 SVGAGI. The CDR3 consists of 13 residues.

This chain joins TRBV7-2 and TRBJ1-1, with a possible D match to TRBD1 (6 bases). V lost 1 base and J lost 4, with 16 bases in between. Germline V gene sequence: CDR1 SGHTA, CDR2 FQGNSA. CDR3 size: 16 residues. The CDR3: CASSLGIGRGVTEAFF. The CDR3 DNA is TGTGCCAGCAGCTTAGGAATCGGCAGGGGAGTCACTGAAGCTTTCTTT. Supplemented by reference TRBV7-2 and TRBJ1-1, the full variable domain reads GAGVSQSPSNKVTEKGKDVELRCDPISGHTALYWYRQSLGQGLEFLIYFQGNSAPDKSGLPSDRFSAERTGGSVSTLTIQRTQQEDSAVYLCASSLGIGRGVTEAFFGQGTRLTVV.

This chain uses TRBV2 with TRBJ1-2; D gene unclear. Germline-derived CDR1 and CDR2 are SNHLY and FYNNEI. Trimming pared 5 bases from V and 0 bases from J, leaving 7 bases between. The CDR3 loop spans 13 amino acids. The chain's CDR3 is CASSLTANYGYTF. In DNA, the CDR3 is TGTGCCAGCAGTCTCACAGCTAACTATGGCTACACCTTC.

The rearrangement joins TRBV9 to TRBJ1-3; tentatively, D is TRBD1 (6 bases). The V gene's germline CDR1 is SGDLS and CDR2 YYNGEE. The CDR3 has 18 residues. The ends were cut back, 1 base at V and 0 bases at J, with 17 bases in the middle. DNA for the CDR3: TGTGCCAGCAGCGTATTGGACAGTTCATCTCCCTCTGGAAACACCATATATTTT. Its protein is CASSVLDSSSPSGNTIYF.

J is TRBJ2-7 and V is TRBV19, with 7 bases fitting TRBD1. This CDR3 contains 15 residues. Germline assignment: CDR1 LNHDA and CDR2 SQIVND (reference sequence). Trimming removed 4 bases from V and 3 bases from J; junction bases left unmatched: 9. This chain's CDR3 is CASSTPGGSFYEQYF. The CDR3 DNA reads TGTGCCAGTAGTACCCCAGGGGGATCATTCTACGAGCAGTACTTC.

This clone was seen more than once but under ten times. This chain connects TRBV5-1 to TRBJ1-2, with 8 bases that match TRBD1. Germline CDR1 and CDR2: SGHRS and YFSETQ. This CDR3 comprises 16 residues. Trimming cost V 4 bases and J 0 bases; bases outside gene matches: 8. The CDR3 loop reads CASSRLPGQANYGYTF. The CDR3 DNA is TGCGCCAGCAGCCGATTACCGGGACAGGCTAACTATGGCTACACCTTC.

The chain uses TRBV7-6 and TRBJ2-7; D is unclear. This CDR3 has 13 amino acids. V was shortened by 5 bases and J by 3 bases, with 11 bases between the two germline ends. CDR1 and CDR2 from the germline V gene are SGHVS and FNYEAQ. CDR3: CASSKTGNYEQYF. CDR3 nucleotide sequence: TGTGCCAGCAGCAAGACTGGTAACTACGAGCAGTACTTC.

V usage is TRBV7-9 and J usage is TRBJ1-2; no reliable D call. CDR1 is SEHNR, CDR2 FQNEAQ, per germline (reference sequence). The CDR3 spans 19 residues. The germline V and J ends were trimmed by 5 bases and 1 base, with 26 bases remaining between them. CDR3 nucleotides: TGTGCCAGCAGCCTCATCCTTGGTGGGCAGGCGACCCTTAACTATGGCTACACCTTC. This translates into CASSLILGGQATLNYGYTF. Based on the CDR3 plus reference TRBV7-9 and TRBJ1-2, the full variable domain is DTGVSQNPRHKITKRGQNVTFRCDPISEHNRLYWYRQTLGQGPEFLTYFQNEAQLEKSRLLSDRFSAERPKGSFSTLEIQRTEQGDSAMYLCASSLILGGQATLNYGYTFGSGTRLTVV.

The gene calls are TRBV5-1 and TRBJ1-1, with D unresolved. This CDR3 region has 12 residues. CDR1 SGHRS and CDR2 YFSETQ come from the germline V gene. The germline V and J ends were trimmed by 5 bases and 3 bases, with 8 bases remaining between them. CDR3 amino acids: CASRGADTEAFF. CDR3 DNA: TGCGCCAGCAGGGGAGCTGACACTGAAGCTTTCTTT.

The genes are TRBV24-1 and TRBJ1-5; D gene unclear. Germline CDR1 reads KGHDR; CDR2 reads SFDVKD. The germline V and J ends were trimmed by 6 bases and 9 bases, with 29 bases remaining between them. This CDR3 spans 18 amino acids. The CDR3: CATSHPLRCRTWEPPQHF. CDR3 bases: TGTGCCACCAGTCACCCCCTCAGATGCCGGACGTGGGAGCCGCCCCAGCATTTT.

A single count supports this clone. The chain couples TRBV27 to TRBJ2-3; 9 nucleotides match TRBD2. J was trimmed by 6 bases and V by 7 bases; bases with no gene match: 8. CDR1 is MNHEY, CDR2 SMNVEV, per germline (reference sequence). This CDR3 contains 14 residues. CDR3 sequence: CASTPRTSGDTQYF. The CDR3 DNA is TGTGCCAGCACCCCGAGAACTAGCGGGGATACGCAGTATTTT.

The V gene is TRBV12-1, the J gene TRBJ1-5; the table assigns TRBD1, which was not confirmed against the DNA. TRBV12-1 is recorded as a pseudogene. The length of the CDR3 is 18 residues. This CDR3 is CASSPRQGGLGVNQPQHF. CDR3 coding DNA: TGTGCCAGCAGCCCAAGACAGGGGGGGCTAGGGGTCAATCAGCCCCAGCATTTT.

This clone has only one observation. This chain links TRBV9 with TRBJ2-1; no definite D call. Trimming took 4 bases from V and 11 from J, leaving 13 bases between them. Germline V gene sequence: CDR1 SGDLS, CDR2 YYNGEE. The CDR3 has 12 amino acids. CDR3 DNA: TGTGCCAGCAGCAGCACCCTTTCGCAGCAGTTCTTC. Translation gives CASSSTLSQQFF.

The chain carries TRBV11-3 and TRBJ2-2; TRBD1 might be the D (5 bases). This CDR3 is built from 13 residues. CDR1 is SGHNT, CDR2 YENEEA, per germline. V lost 5 bases and J 7 bases, leaving 11 bases between the germline ends. Written as DNA, the CDR3 is TGTGCCAGCAGCCCACAGGCCTACGGGGAGCTGTTTTTT. Its protein is CASSPQAYGELFF.

The chain recombines TRBV18 with TRBJ2-2, with D perhaps TRBD2 (5 bases). V lost 6 bases to trimming and J lost 4 bases, with 9 bases between them. CDR3 size: 13 residues. CDR1 is KGHSH, CDR2 LQKENI, per germline. The CDR3 loop reads CASSLTSTGELFF. DNA for the CDR3: TGTGCCAGCTCTCTCACTAGCACCGGGGAGCTGTTTTTT.

This chain joins TRBV5-1 and TRBJ2-7; 7 bases match TRBD1. Germline V lookup: CDR1 SGHRS, CDR2 YFSETQ. V gave up 3 bases and J gave up 4 bases; unmatched junction bases: 10. There are 15 residues in the CDR3. DNA of the CDR3: TGCGCCAGCAGCTGGGCCCCGAGACAGGGTTACGAGCAGTACTTC. Amino acids: CASSWAPRQGYEQYF.

CDR3 DNA: TGTGCCAGCAGTGAGAGGACAGGGGGTATGGGAGGGTACGAGCAGTACTTC. Translation: CASSERTGGMGGYEQYF. The genes are TRBV6-1 and TRBJ2-7; the match to TRBD1 covers 10 bases. Germline values: CDR1 MNHNS, CDR2 SASEGT. The CDR3 contains 17 residues. The trim removed 3 bases at V and 4 bases at J, leaving 12 bases unmatched.

On this clone: Additional DNA sequences in this sample encode the identical CDR3. The rearrangement links TRBV18 to TRBJ1-1; the D gene is possibly TRBD1 (6 bases). The CDR3 is 13 residues long. Germline values: CDR1 KGHSH, CDR2 LQKENI. Trimming took off 3 bases at V and 3 bases at J, with 8 bases between the two ends. Written as DNA, the CDR3 is TGTGCCAGCTCACCCCGACAGGACACTGAAGCTTTCTTT. This codes for CASSPRQDTEAFF. The full variable domain, rest sourced from reference TRBV18 and TRBJ1-1, is NAGVMQNPRHLVRRRGQEARLRCSPMKGHSHVYWYRQLPEEGLKFMVYLQKENIIDESGMPKERFSAEFPKEGPSILRIQQVVRGDSAAYFCASSPRQDTEAFFGQGTRLTVV.

V is TRBV18 and J is TRBJ2-5, with a possible D match to TRBD2 (5 bases). The CDR3 consists of 14 residues. V lost 0 bases and J 1 base, leaving 6 bases between the germline ends. Germline values: CDR1 KGHSH, CDR2 LQKENI. The CDR3 DNA reads TGTGCCAGCTCACCACCCAGCGGCCAAGAGACCCAGTACTTC. It yields the protein CASSPPSGQETQYF.

The chain joins TRBV5-1 to TRBJ1-4, with D maybe TRBD1 (5 bases). V lost 4 bases to trimming and J lost 6 bases, with 13 bases between them. Germline CDR1 is SGHRS and CDR2 is YFSETQ. The CDR3 is made up of 14 amino acids. This CDR3 reads CASSIGRGDEKLFF. CDR3 in DNA: TGCGCCAGCAGCATCGGGAGGGGCGATGAAAAACTGTTTTTT.

The V gene is TRBV6-2 or TRBV6-3, the J gene TRBJ1-1; 9 nucleotides agree with TRBD1. Germline assignment: CDR1 MNHEY and CDR2 SVGEGT. The CDR3 covers 17 residues. Trimming cost V 0 bases and J 2 bases; bases outside gene matches: 7. The CDR3 coding sequence is TGTGCCAGCAGTTACTCGAAAGGGACAGGGCATAACACTGAAGCTTTCTTT. This gives the protein CASSYSKGTGHNTEAFF.